Following are 5 T cell receptor beta chains from one sample sequenced in a study of T-cell memory formation after mild COVID-19. One entry per CDR3 protein results from TCRdb running MiXCR on the 5' RACE reads. The table has some 150,000 distinct CDR3 sequences, under 7% seen once; the top ten hold around 2%. Sequencing used PBMCs or a T cell subset sorted from them (not recorded which). The receptor set was obtained from an adult woman who had mild COVID-19 (a few samples of this study predate the infection). Cell type and time point are not known.

The chain employs TRBV5-1 and TRBJ2-1; 9 bases are a match to TRBD1. V was pared by 2 bases and J by 8 bases, with 8 bases of the junction left unmatched. The CDR3 has 15 amino acids. The V gene's germline CDR1 is SGHRS and CDR2 YFSETQ. The CDR3 DNA is TGCGCCAGCAGCTTCCAAGGACAGGGGTTAGATGAGCAGTTCTTC. This gives the protein CASSFQGQGLDEQFF.

This clonotype was seen a handful of times. The DNA is omitted, as the CDR3 cannot be located on it reliably, and the CDR3 follows TCRdb's listing. The rearrangement joins TRBV7-2 to TRBJ1-4; the listed D gene, TRBD1, was not tested against the DNA. Germline CDR1 is SGHTA and CDR2 is FQGNSA. Termini included, the CDR3 measures 16 amino acids. The CDR3 reads CASSSQQGAGEKLFFF.

The chain employs TRBV18 and TRBJ2-3; no reliable D call. The CDR3 totals 17 residues. V dropped 0 bases and J dropped 1 base, with 14 bases sitting between them. Germline V gene sequence: CDR1 KGHSH, CDR2 LQKENI. This CDR3 reads CASSPPGTLRGTDTQYF. Here the CDR3 DNA reads TGTGCCAGCTCACCACCGGGCACCCTCCGGGGCACAGATACGCAGTATTTT.

The chain couples TRBV2 to TRBJ2-3; 9 bases agree with TRBD1. V lost 9 bases, J lost 1 base, and 8 bases stayed unmatched. CDR1 is SNHLY, CDR2 FYNNEI, per germline. The CDR3 length is 15 residues. CDR3 sequence: CASQKRTGGTDTQYF. Here the CDR3 DNA reads TGTGCCAGTCAAAAAAGGACAGGGGGCACAGATACGCAGTATTTT.

This clonotype was seen ten or more times. The chain uses TRBV29-1 and TRBJ2-5; D is perhaps TRBD1 (6 bases). Germline CDR1 SQVTM, CDR2 ANQGSEA. The V end lost 3 bases, the J end lost 1 base, and 9 bases lay between the germline ends. The CDR3 has 13 amino acids. The chain's CDR3 is CSVEVGAQETQYF. The CDR3 nucleotides read TGCAGCGTTGAGGTGGGGGCCCAAGAGACCCAGTACTTC.